This T cell receptor (beta chain) was profiled in a study of CD8 T cells in ankylosing spondylitis. Study-wide results and caveats: A CD8+ phenotype characterized the disease-linked clones, which were relatively rare in peripheral blood. What appeared characteristic of ankylosing spondylitis blood was a TCR beta motif of several highly homologous variants. A subset of motif variants has previously been described in the synovial fluid and blood of reactive arthritis. Disease-linked clones were reportedly significantly enriched in matched ankylosing spondylitis synovial fluid.

On this clonotype itself: Its specificity is not known.

Germline V lookup: CDR1 DFQATT, CDR2 SNEGSKA (reference sequence). This CDR3 is built from 13 residues. V was pared by 3 bases and J by 7 bases, with 13 bases between. In making TCR beta libraries, quantitative 5'-RACE with molecular barcodes was used. MiXCR, applied by TCRdb to the 5' RACE reads, yields one record per CDR3 protein. Among fewer than 400,000 distinct CDR3 sequences listed, about 20% were seen once. The chain links TRBV20-1 to TRBJ1-5; D is unclear. The sequence came from a male donor with ankylosing spondylitis. Material for sequencing was blood, either unsorted or a sorted T cell fraction (not recorded which). The CDR3 DNA sequence: TGCAGTGCTAGTGCGATGCGAGGGCAGCCCCAGCATTTT. Amino acid sequence: CSASAMRGQPQHF.